This T cell receptor (beta chain) was sequenced in a study of OX40 agonist ivuxolimab in advanced cancers. Study findings and constraints: The antigen specificity of the peripheral T cells (those that were expanded) was not determined.

The method was immunoSEQ multiplex PCR; TCRdb's version includes in-frame clones alone and lacks a portion of them. The table lists about 51,000 clones, about 78% of them singletons. This clone has just a few counts. Its antigen is unknown. The ends were cut back, 4 bases at V and 2 bases at J, with 5 bases in the middle. Germline V CDR1 and CDR2: MNHNY, SVGAGI (reference sequence). This CDR3 has 12 amino acids. This sequence originates from an adult with an advanced solid tumor such as melanoma, head and neck, liver or kidney cancer. The specimen comprised CD4+ or CD8+ T cells sorted from blood, sampled in a trial of the OX40 agonist ivuxolimab. The rearrangement joins TRBV6-6 to TRBJ1-2; D unresolved. The chain's CDR3 is CASSSQNYGYTF. CDR3 in DNA: TGTGCCAGCAGTTCACAGAACTATGGCTACACCTTC.